This TCR beta chain was recovered during a study of T cells after yellow fever vaccination. Study overall: Fractions of low cell number were prepared using SMART-Seq v4 Ultra Low Input.

General study results and limits: Contamination of FACS-sorted repertoires by abundant clonotypes from the bulk population could occur. In post-booster samples, most primary-vaccination clones reappeared (approximately 96% CD4, roughly 88% CD8).

As to this clonotype: The antigen is unknown. Its ends do not fully match the called genes, so a read error is possible.

The authors made TCR cDNA by 5'RACE template switching, adding a universal primer site and UMIs. A single record per CDR3 protein comes from TCRdb applying MiXCR to the 5' RACE reads. The table shows a few hundred thousand distinct CDR3 sequences, with 15% to 20% occurring only once. This CDR3 spans 14 amino acids. Per the germline V gene, CDR1 is DFQATT and CDR2 is SNEGSKA (reference sequence). The clonotype originates from a man aged 25 to 40 who received the YFV17D yellow fever vaccine. The chain is built from TRBV20-1 and TRBJ2-5, with TRBD2 identical over 8 bases. The sample here was PBMCs, taken 15 days after the yellow fever booster vaccination. CDR3 sequence reads: CSASAGTRGENQYF. CDR3 nucleotides: TGCAGTGCTAGCGCCGGGACTAGGGGTGAGAACCAGTACTTC.